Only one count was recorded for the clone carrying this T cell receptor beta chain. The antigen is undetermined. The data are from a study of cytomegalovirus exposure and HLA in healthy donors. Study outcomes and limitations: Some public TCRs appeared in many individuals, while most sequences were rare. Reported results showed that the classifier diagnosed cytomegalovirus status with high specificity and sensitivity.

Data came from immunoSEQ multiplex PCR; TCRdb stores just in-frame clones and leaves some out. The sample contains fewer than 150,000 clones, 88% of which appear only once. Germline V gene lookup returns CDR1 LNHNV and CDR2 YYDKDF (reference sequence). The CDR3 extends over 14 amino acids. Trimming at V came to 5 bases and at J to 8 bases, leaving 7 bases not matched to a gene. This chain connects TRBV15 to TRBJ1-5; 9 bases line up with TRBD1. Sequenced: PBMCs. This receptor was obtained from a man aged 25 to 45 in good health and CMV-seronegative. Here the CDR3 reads CATSETGGRKPQHF. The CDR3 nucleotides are TGTGCCACCAGCGAGACAGGGGGACGTAAGCCCCAGCATTTT.